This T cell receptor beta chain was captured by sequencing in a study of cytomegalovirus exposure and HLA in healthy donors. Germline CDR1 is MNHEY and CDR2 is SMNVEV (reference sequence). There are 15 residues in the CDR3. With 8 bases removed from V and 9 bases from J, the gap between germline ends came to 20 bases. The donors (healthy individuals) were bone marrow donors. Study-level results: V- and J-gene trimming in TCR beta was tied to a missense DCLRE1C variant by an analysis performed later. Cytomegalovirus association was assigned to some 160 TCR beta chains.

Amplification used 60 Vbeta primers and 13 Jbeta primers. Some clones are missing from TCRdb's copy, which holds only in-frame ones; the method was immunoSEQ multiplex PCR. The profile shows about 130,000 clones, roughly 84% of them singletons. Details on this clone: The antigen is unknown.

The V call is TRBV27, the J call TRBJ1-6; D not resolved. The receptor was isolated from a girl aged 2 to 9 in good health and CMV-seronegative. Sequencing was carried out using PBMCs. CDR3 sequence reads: CASAEGETTVSPLHF. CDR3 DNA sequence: TGTGCCAGCGCTGAGGGAGAGACAACAGTTTCACCCCTCCACTTT.